This TCR beta chain was recovered during a study of Ad26.COV2.S vaccination and SARS-CoV-2 variants. Noted treatment: some 20 received Ad26.COV2.S at low or high dose, single or two shots; 5 received placebo; per-sample allocation not given. Each sample was drawn 63 days after the first injection (of vaccine or placebo). Assay: immunoSEQ multiplex PCR; the TCRdb copy retains only in-frame clones and omits some. The sample has fewer than 400,000 clones; 70% to 90% are singletons. The sample consisted of peripheral blood, taken in a trial of Ad26.COV2.S vaccine versus placebo. This sequence originates from a person between 18 and 59 years old who received the Ad26.COV2.S COVID-19 vaccine or a placebo.

The DNA for the CDR3 is TGCGCCAGCAGCCCGGGCCTAAGGGACACTGAAGCTTTCTTT. This sequence encodes CASSPGLRDTEAFF. V and J are TRBV4-1 and TRBJ1-1; D unclear. Trimming pared 4 bases from V and 3 bases from J, leaving 12 bases between. Germline CDR1 is MGHRA and CDR2 is YSYEKL. This CDR3 comprises 14 residues.